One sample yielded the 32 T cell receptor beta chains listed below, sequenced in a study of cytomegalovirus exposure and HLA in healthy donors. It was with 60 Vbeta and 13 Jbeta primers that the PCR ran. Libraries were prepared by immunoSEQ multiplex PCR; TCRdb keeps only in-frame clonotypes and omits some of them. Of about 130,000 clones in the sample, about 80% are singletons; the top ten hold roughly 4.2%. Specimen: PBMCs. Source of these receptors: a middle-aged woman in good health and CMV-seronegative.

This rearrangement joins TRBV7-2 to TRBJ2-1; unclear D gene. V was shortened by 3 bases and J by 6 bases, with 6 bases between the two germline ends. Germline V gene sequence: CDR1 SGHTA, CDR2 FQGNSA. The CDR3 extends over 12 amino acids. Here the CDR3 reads CASSFGRNEQFF. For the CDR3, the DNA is TGTGCCAGCAGCTTCGGTCGCAATGAGCAGTTCTTC.

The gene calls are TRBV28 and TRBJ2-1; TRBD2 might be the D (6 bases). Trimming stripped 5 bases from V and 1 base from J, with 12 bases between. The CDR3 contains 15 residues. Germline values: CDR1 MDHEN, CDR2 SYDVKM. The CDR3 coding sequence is TGTGCCAGCAGTCTCCGAGGGACTTCCTACAATGAGCAGTTCTTC. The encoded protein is CASSLRGTSYNEQFF. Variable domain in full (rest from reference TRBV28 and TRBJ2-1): DVKVTQSSRYLVKRTGEKVFLECVQDMDHENMFWYRQDPGLGLRLIYFSYDVKMKEKGDIPEGYSVSREKKERFSLILESASTNQTSMYLCASSLRGTSYNEQFFGPGTRLTVL.

The CDR3 protein is CASSRVQGAMAEAFF. As DNA, the CDR3 is TGTGCCAGCAGCAGAGTACAGGGGGCGATGGCTGAAGCTTTCTTT. The gene calls are TRBV5-5 and TRBJ1-1; 9 positions agree with TRBD1. Germline CDR1 reads SGHKS; CDR2 reads YYEKEE (reference sequence). V dropped 4 bases and J dropped 6; count of bases not matched to a gene: 10. The CDR3 loop spans 15 amino acids.

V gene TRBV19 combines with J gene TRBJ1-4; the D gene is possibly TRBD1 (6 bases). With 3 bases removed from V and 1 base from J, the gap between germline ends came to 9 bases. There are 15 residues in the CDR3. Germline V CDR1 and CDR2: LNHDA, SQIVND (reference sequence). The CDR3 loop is CASSMGARTNEKLFF. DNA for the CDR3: TGTGCCAGTAGTATGGGGGCCCGAACTAATGAAAAACTGTTTTTT.

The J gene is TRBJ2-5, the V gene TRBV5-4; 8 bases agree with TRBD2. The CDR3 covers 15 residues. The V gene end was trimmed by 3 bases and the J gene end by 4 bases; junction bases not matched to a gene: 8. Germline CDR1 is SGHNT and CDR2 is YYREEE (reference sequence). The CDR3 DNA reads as TGTGCCAGCAGCTCGGGACTAGTAGAACGAGAGACCCAGTACTTC. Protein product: CASSSGLVERETQYF.

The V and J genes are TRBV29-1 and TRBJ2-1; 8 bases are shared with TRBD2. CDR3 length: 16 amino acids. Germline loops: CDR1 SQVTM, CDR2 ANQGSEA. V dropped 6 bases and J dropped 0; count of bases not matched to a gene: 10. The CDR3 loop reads CSVDRNAGGSYNEQFF. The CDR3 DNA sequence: TGCAGCGTCGACCGTAATGCGGGGGGCTCCTACAATGAGCAGTTCTTC.

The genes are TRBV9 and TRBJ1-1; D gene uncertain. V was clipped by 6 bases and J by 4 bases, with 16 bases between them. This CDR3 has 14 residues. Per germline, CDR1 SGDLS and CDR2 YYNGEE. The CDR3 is CASTSGVKATEAFF. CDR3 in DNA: TGTGCCAGCACCAGCGGGGTGAAGGCCACTGAAGCTTTCTTT.

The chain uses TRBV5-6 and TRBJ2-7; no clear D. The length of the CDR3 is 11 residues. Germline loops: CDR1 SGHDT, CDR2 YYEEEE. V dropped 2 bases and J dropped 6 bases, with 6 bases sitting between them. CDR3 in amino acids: CASSFLGEQYF. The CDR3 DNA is TGTGCCAGCAGCTTCCTCGGCGAGCAGTACTTC.

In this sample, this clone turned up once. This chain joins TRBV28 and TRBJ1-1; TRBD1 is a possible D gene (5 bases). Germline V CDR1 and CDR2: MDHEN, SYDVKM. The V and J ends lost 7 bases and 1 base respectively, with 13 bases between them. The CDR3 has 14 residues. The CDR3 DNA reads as TGTGCCAGCACCCCAGGGTTGGAGAACACTGAAGCTTTCTTT. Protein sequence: CASTPGLENTEAFF.

Here the CDR3 reads CASSQERGRLGQPQHF. Here the CDR3 DNA reads TGCGCCAGCAGCCAAGAGCGGGGCAGGTTAGGTCAGCCCCAGCATTTT. The V call is TRBV4-3, the J call TRBJ1-5; maybe TRBD1 (5 bases). Germline CDR1 LGHNA, CDR2 YSLEER. The length of the CDR3 is 16 residues. V lost 0 bases, J lost 6 bases, and 15 bases lay in between.

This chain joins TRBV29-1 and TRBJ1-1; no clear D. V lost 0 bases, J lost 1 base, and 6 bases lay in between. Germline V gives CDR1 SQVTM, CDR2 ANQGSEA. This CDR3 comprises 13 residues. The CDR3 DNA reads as TGCAGCGTTGAAGATTCGGGGAACACTGAAGCTTTCTTT. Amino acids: CSVEDSGNTEAFF.

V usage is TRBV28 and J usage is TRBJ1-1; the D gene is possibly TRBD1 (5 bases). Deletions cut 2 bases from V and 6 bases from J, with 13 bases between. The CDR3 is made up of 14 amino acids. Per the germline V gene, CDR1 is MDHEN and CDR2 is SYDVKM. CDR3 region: CASSLGGTRAEAFF. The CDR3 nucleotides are TGTGCCAGCAGTTTAGGTGGGACTCGCGCTGAAGCTTTCTTT.

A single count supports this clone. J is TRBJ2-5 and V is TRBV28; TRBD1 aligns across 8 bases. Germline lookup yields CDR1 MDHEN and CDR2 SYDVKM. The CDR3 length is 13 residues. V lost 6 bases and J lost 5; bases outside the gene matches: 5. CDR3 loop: CASSLRGRETQYF. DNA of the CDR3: TGTGCCAGCAGCCTCAGGGGGCGTGAGACCCAGTACTTC.

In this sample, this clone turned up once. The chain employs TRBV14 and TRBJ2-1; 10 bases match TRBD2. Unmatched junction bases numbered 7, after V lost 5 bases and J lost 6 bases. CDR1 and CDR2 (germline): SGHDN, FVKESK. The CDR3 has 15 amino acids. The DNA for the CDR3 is TGTGCCAGCAGCGCGCTAGCGGGAGTCGGCAATGAGCAGTTCTTC. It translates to CASSALAGVGNEQFF.

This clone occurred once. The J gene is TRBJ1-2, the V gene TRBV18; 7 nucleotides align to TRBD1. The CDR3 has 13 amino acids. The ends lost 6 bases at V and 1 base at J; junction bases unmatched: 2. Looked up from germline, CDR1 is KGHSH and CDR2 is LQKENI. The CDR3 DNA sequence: TGTGCCAGCTCCCGGGACAGTAACTATGGCTACACCTTC. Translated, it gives CASSRDSNYGYTF. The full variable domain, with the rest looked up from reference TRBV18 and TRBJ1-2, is NAGVMQNPRHLVRRRGQEARLRCSPMKGHSHVYWYRQLPEEGLKFMVYLQKENIIDESGMPKERFSAEFPKEGPSILRIQQVVRGDSAAYFCASSRDSNYGYTFGSGTRLTVV.

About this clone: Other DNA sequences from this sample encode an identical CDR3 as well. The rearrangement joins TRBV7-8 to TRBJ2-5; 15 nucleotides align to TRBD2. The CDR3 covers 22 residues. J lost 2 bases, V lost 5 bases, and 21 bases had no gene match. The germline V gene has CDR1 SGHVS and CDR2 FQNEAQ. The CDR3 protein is CASSPLSRAWTSGREGQETQYF. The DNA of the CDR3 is TGTGCCAGCAGCCCCCTTTCGCGGGCGTGGACTAGCGGGAGGGAGGGACAAGAGACCCAGTACTTC.

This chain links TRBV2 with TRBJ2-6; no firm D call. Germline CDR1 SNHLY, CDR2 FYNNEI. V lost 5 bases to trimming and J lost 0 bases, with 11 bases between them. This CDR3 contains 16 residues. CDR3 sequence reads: CASSQGRSSGANVLTF. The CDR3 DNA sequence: TGTGCCAGCAGTCAAGGACGGAGCTCTGGGGCCAACGTCCTGACTTTC.

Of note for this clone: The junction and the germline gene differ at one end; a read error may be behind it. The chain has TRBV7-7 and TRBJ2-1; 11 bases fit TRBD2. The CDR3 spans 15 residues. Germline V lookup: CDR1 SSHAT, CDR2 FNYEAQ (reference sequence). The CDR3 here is CASSSLAGGPNEQFF. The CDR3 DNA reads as TGTGCTAGCAGCTCCTTAGCGGGGGGGCCGAATGAGCAGTTCTTC. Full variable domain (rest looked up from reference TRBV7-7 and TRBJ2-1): GAGVSQSPRYKVTKRGQDVTLRCDPISSHATLYWYQQALGQGPEFLTYFNYEAQPDKSGLPSDRFSAERPEGSISTLTIQRTEQRDSAMYRCASSSLAGGPNEQFFGPGTRLTVL.

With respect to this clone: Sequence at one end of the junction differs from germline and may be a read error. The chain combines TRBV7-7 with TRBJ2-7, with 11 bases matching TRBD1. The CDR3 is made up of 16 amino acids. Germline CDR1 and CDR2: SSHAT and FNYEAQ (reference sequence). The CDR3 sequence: CASSLTPGTGGYEQYF. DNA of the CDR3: TGTGCTAGCAGCTTAACCCCCGGGACAGGGGGGTACGAGCAGTACTTC.

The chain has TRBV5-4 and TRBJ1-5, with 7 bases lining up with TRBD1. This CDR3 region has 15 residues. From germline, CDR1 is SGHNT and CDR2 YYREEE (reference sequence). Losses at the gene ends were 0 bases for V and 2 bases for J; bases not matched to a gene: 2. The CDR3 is CASSLGGTGNQPQHF. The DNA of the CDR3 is TGTGCCAGCAGCTTGGGAGGGACAGGCAATCAGCCCCAGCATTTT.

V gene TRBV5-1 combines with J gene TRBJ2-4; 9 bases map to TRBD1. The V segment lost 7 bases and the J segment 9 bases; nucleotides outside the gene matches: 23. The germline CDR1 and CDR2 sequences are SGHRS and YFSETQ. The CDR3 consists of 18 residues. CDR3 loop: CASLPGQGWEVADVIQYF. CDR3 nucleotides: TGCGCCAGCCTACCGGGACAGGGTTGGGAGGTGGCCGATGTCATTCAGTACTTC.

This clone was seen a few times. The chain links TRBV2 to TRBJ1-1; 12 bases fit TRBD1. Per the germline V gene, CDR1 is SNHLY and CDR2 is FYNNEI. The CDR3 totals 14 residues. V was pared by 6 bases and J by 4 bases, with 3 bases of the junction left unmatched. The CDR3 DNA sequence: TGTGCCAGCAGAGGGGGACAGGGGGCCACTGAAGCTTTCTTT. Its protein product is CASRGGQGATEAFF.

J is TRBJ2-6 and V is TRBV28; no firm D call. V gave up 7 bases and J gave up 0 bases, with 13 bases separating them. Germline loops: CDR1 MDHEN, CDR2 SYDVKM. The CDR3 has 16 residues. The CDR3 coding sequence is TGTGCCAGCACTCATAGACACGACTCTGGGGCCAACGTCCTGACTTTC. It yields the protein CASTHRHDSGANVLTF.

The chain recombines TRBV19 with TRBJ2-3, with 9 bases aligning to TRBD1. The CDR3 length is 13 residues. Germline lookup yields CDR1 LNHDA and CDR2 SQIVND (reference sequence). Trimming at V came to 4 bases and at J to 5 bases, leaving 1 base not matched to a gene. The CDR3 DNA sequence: TGTGCCAGTAGTAGGGACAGGGAAGATACGCAGTATTTT. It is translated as CASSRDREDTQYF. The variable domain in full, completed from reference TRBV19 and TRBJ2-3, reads DGGITQSPKYLFRKEGQNVTLSCEQNLNHDAMYWYRQDPGQGLRLIYYSQIVNDFQKGDIAEGYSVSREKKESFPLTVTSAQKNPTAFYLCASSRDREDTQYFGPGTRLTVL.

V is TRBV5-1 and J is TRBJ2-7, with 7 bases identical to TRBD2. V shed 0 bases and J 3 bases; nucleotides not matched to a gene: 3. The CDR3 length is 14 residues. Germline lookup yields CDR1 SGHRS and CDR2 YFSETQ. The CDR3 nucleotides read TGCGCCAGCAGCTTGGGGACTAGGATCTACGAGCAGTACTTC. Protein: CASSLGTRIYEQYF.

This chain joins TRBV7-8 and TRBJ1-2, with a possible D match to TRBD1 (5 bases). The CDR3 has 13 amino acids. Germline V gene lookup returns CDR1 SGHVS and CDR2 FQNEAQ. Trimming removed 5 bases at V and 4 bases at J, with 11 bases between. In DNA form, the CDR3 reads TGTGCCAGCAGCGCAGGGTCGGGCTATGGCTACACCTTC. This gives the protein CASSAGSGYGYTF.

The CDR3 nucleotides read TGTGCCAGCAGAACTAGCGGGAAGTCCAATGAGCAGTTCTTC. This translates into CASRTSGKSNEQFF. This chain connects TRBV28 to TRBJ2-1, with TRBD2 identical over 10 bases. This CDR3 has 14 residues. Germline CDR1 reads MDHEN; CDR2 reads SYDVKM. Unmatched junction bases numbered 5, after V lost 6 bases and J lost 6 bases.

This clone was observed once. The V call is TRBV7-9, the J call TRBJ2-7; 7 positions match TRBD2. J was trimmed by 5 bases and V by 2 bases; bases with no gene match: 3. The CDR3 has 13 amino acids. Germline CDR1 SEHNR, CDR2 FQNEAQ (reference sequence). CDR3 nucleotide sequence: TGTGCCAGCAGCTTAAAGGGAGGGGACGAGCAGTACTTC. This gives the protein CASSLKGGDEQYF.

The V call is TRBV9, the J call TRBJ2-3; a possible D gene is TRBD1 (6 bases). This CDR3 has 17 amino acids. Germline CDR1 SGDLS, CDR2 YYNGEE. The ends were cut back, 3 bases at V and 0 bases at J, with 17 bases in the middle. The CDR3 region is CASSGQGQGVSTDTQYF. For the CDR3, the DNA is TGTGCCAGCAGCGGTCAGGGACAAGGGGTGAGCACAGATACGCAGTATTTT.

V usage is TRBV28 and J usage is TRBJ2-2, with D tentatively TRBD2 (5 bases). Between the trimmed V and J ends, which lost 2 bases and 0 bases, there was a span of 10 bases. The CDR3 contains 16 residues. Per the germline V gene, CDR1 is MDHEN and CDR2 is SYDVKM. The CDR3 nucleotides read TGTGCCAGCAGTTTAGACTATCGGTCGAACACCGGGGAGCTGTTTTTT. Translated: CASSLDYRSNTGELFF.

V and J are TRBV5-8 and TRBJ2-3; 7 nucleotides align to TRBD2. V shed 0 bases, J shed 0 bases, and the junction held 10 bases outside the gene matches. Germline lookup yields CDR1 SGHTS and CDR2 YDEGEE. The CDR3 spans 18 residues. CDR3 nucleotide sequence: TGTGCCAGCAGCTTGGTGTTCCGAGCGGGATGGAGCACAGATACGCAGTATTTT. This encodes CASSLVFRAGWSTDTQYF.

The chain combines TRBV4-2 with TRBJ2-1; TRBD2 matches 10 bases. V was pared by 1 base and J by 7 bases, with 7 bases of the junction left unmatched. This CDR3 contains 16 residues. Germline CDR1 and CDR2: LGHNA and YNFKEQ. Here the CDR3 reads CASSQGASGSGNEQFF. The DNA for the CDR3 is TGTGCCAGCAGCCAAGGGGCTAGCGGGAGTGGGAATGAGCAGTTCTTC.